This T cell receptor beta chain was documented in a study of cytomegalovirus exposure and HLA in healthy donors. General study results and limits: Analyzed later, most CMV-associated TCR beta chains appeared HLA-restricted. Because they were indistinguishable, some V segments, including TRBV6-2 and TRBV6-3, were excluded.

On this clone: The antigen remains unidentified.

V trimming: 5 bases; J trimming: 4 bases; junction bases outside the gene matches: 2. Germline CDR1 reads PRHDT; CDR2 reads FYEKMQ (reference sequence). The CDR3 is 13 amino acids. The PCR contained 60 Vbeta and 13 Jbeta primers. The table came from immunoSEQ multiplex PCR; TCRdb's copy has only in-frame clones and leaves some out. The sample consists of more than 250,000 clones, approximately 90% of them appearing once. This sequence originates from a woman aged 18-29 years in good health and CMV-seronegative. The chain combines TRBV13 with TRBJ1-2, with TRBD1 matching 9 bases. The sequenced sample consisted of PBMCs. The CDR3 DNA sequence: TGTGCCAGCAGCGTGACAGGGGGCTATGGCTACACCTTC. This codes for CASSVTGGYGYTF.